These 13 T cell receptor beta chains originate from one sample sequenced in a study of beta chain features in type 1 diabetes. The study reverse transcribed the entire isolated RNA, so it sequenced expressed TCRB transcripts. Clones were sequenced by immunoSEQ multiplex PCR, and TCRdb holds only the in-frame ones, with some missing. The profile shows 300,000 to 450,000 clones, about 20% of them singletons. The specimen was naive CD4+ T cells from blood. Receptor source: a woman between 18 and 29 years old in good health.

The chain recombines TRBV2 with TRBJ1-3, with D possibly matching TRBD1 (5 bases). The CDR3 extends over 14 amino acids. Trimming took off 8 bases at V and 0 bases at J, with 11 bases between the two ends. The germline V gene encodes CDR1 SNHLY and CDR2 FYNNEI. The DNA of the CDR3 is TGTGCCAGCCGACAGCAAACCTCTGGAAACACCATATATTTT. Protein product: CASRQQTSGNTIYF. Full variable domain (missing parts from reference TRBV2 and TRBJ1-3): EPEVTQTPSHQVTQMGQEVILRCVPISNHLYFYWYRQILGQKVEFLVSFYNNEISEKSEIFDDQFSVERPDGSNFTLKIRSTKLEDSAMYFCASRQQTSGNTIYFGEGSWLTVV.

This sequence joins TRBV25-1 and TRBJ2-1, with D unresolved. The V and J ends lost 8 bases and 0 bases respectively, with 17 bases between them. The CDR3 loop spans 16 amino acids. The V gene's germline CDR1 is MGHDK and CDR2 SYGVNS. In DNA form, the CDR3 reads TGTGCCAGCCATTCAGATGCGGCGCGCTCCTACAATGAGCAGTTCTTC. Protein sequence: CASHSDAARSYNEQFF.

The chain uses TRBV4-3 and TRBJ1-2; a weak D match, TRBD1 (5 bases). Germline-derived CDR1 and CDR2 are LGHNA and YSLEER. V shed 3 bases and J shed 0 bases, with 17 bases lying between them. The length of the CDR3 is 17 residues. The CDR3 region is CASSHFTGTTPNYGYTF. The CDR3, as DNA: TGCGCCAGCAGCCATTTTACCGGGACTACTCCTAACTATGGCTACACCTTC.

V usage is TRBV14 and J usage is TRBJ2-1, with 12 bases lining up with TRBD1. The CDR3 is 15 residues long. With 3 bases clipped from V and 8 bases from J, the junction kept 5 bases outside the gene matches. Germline V gives CDR1 SGHDN, CDR2 FVKESK. CDR3 in DNA: TGTGCCAGCAGCCAGCCCGGGACAGGGGGCGATGAGCAGTTCTTC. Its translation: CASSQPGTGGDEQFF.

The J gene is TRBJ1-2, the V gene TRBV9; D not certain. Germline values: CDR1 SGDLS, CDR2 YYNGEE. V was shortened by 5 bases and J by 6 bases, with 14 bases between the two germline ends. The CDR3 consists of 13 residues. CDR3 nucleotides: TGTGCCAGCAGAAAGCCCGGGAGCAATGGCTACACCTTC. The encoded protein is CASRKPGSNGYTF.

The chain couples TRBV5-1 to TRBJ2-1, with 8 bases aligning to TRBD2. This CDR3 has 15 residues. Trimming removed 4 bases from V and 8 bases from J; junction bases left unmatched: 11. Germline loops: CDR1 SGHRS, CDR2 YFSETQ. This CDR3 reads CASSPLTGREHEQFF. CDR3 in DNA: TGCGCCAGCAGCCCTTTAACCGGGAGGGAACATGAGCAGTTCTTC. Full variable domain (remainder filled in from reference TRBV5-1 and TRBJ2-1): KAGVTQTPRYLIKTRGQQVTLSCSPISGHRSVSWYQQTPGQGLQFLFEYFSETQRNKGNFPGRFSGRQFSNSRSEMNVSTLELGDSALYLCASSPLTGREHEQFFGPGTRLTVL.

The chain uses TRBV6-1 and TRBJ1-1; D gene ambiguous. CDR3 length equals 14 residues. V lost 5 bases to trimming and J lost 2 bases, with 12 bases between them. Germline V gene lookup returns CDR1 MNHNS and CDR2 SASEGT. The CDR3 loop reads CASSQRAGNTEAFF. The CDR3 DNA follows: TGTGCCAGCAGTCAGCGTGCTGGTAACACTGAAGCTTTCTTT.

The chain uses TRBV5-1 and TRBJ1-1; 8 nucleotides agree with TRBD1. CDR1 and CDR2 from the germline V gene are SGHRS and YFSETQ. Unmatched junction bases numbered 4, after V lost 4 bases and J lost 2 bases. The CDR3 runs to 14 residues. The CDR3 here is CASSPGQDNTEAFF. CDR3 DNA sequence: TGCGCCAGCAGCCCGGGACAGGATAACACTGAAGCTTTCTTT.

This chain links TRBV4-1 with TRBJ1-2; D not resolved. The CDR3 has 15 amino acids. Trimming shortened V by 0 bases and J by 5 bases, and 13 bases separated the two germline ends. The germline gives CDR1 MGHRA, CDR2 YSYEKL. The CDR3 sequence: CASSQDPGYGYGYTF. The CDR3 DNA reads as TGCGCCAGCAGCCAAGATCCGGGGTATGGGTATGGCTACACCTTC.

The V gene is TRBV30, the J gene TRBJ1-1, with D possibly TRBD1 on 6 matching bases. This CDR3 has 13 residues. Deletions cut 2 bases from V and 4 bases from J, with 11 bases between. Germline CDR1 GTSNPN, CDR2 SVGIG (reference sequence). The CDR3 here is CAWSRGSSTEAFF. The CDR3 DNA follows: TGTGCCTGGAGTAGGGGGAGTAGCACTGAAGCTTTCTTT.

The CDR3 DNA follows: TGCAGCGTTGAAGGGACTAGCGGGACAGATACGCAGTATTTT. Protein: CSVEGTSGTDTQYF. This chain links TRBV29-1 with TRBJ2-3, with 11 nucleotides matching TRBD2. Germline V gives CDR1 SQVTM, CDR2 ANQGSEA. CDR3 length: 14 residues. The ends lost 1 base at V and 3 bases at J; junction bases unmatched: 0.

In this sample, this clone turned up once. The chain joins TRBV11-2 to TRBJ1-3, with D hard to call. The V and J ends lost 1 base and 0 bases respectively, with 4 bases between them. Germline lookup yields CDR1 SGHAT and CDR2 FQNNGV. This CDR3 has 14 residues. The CDR3 region has the DNA TGTGCCAGCAGCTTAGCGTTCTCTGGAAACACCATATATTTT. Its protein product is CASSLAFSGNTIYF.

The chain combines TRBV2 with TRBJ2-7; TRBD1 aligns across 8 bases. Trimming took 8 bases from V and 2 from J; bases not matched to a gene: 5. The germline V gene has CDR1 SNHLY and CDR2 FYNNEI. The CDR3 contains 13 residues. The DNA for the CDR3 is TGTGCCAGCGGGCGGACAGGGCCCTACGAGCAGTACTTC. Translated, it gives CASGRTGPYEQYF.